These 7 T cell receptor beta chains share one sample of origin, sequenced in a study of blood T cell repertoires in COVID-19. Some clones are missing from TCRdb's copy, which holds only in-frame ones; the method was immunoSEQ multiplex PCR. This table holds 270,000 or so clones, approximately 90% found once. The specimen was PBMCs or T cells enriched from blood (not recorded which). The receptors were gathered from a woman aged 30 to 39 with acute COVID-19.

CDR3 residues: CASSKEARGCDQPQHF. The CDR3 DNA reads TGTGCCAGCAGCAAAGAAGCCAGGGGGTGCGATCAGCCCCAGCATTTT. The chain links TRBV21-1 to TRBJ1-5; the D call in the table, TRBD1, was not verified against the DNA. TRBV21-1 is annotated as a pseudogene. The CDR3 sequence is 16 residues long.

The chain combines TRBV28 with TRBJ2-1; the match to TRBD2 covers 9 bases. The germline V gene encodes CDR1 MDHEN and CDR2 SYDVKM. The CDR3 spans 15 residues. Unmatched junction bases numbered 9, after V lost 8 bases and J lost 4 bases. The CDR3 sequence: CASSVTSGTYNEQFF. For the CDR3, the DNA is TGTGCCAGCTCGGTGACTAGCGGAACGTACAATGAGCAGTTCTTC.

V usage is TRBV7-8 and J usage is TRBJ2-7; 8 bases agree with TRBD1. V was clipped by 5 bases and J by 0 bases; unmatched bases: 9. Looked up from germline, CDR1 is SGHVS and CDR2 is FQNEAQ. This CDR3 is built from 16 residues. The CDR3 nucleotides are TGTGCCAGCAGCCCCCCAGGGGGCGATTTCTCCTACGAGCAGTACTTC. This sequence encodes CASSPPGGDFSYEQYF.

This clone was observed a single time. The V and J genes are TRBV19 and TRBJ2-7, with 9 positions matching TRBD1. The trim removed 9 bases at V and 3 bases at J, leaving 12 bases unmatched. CDR1 is LNHDA and CDR2 is SQIVND in the germline V gene (reference sequence). CDR3 length equals 15 residues. CDR3 bases: TGTGCCAGCGCCCCCGGGACAGGGAATAACTACGAGCAGTACTTC. Amino acids: CASAPGTGNNYEQYF.

The CDR3 loop reads CASSQDFSQETQYF. CDR3 DNA sequence: TGTGCCAGCAGCCAAGATTTCAGCCAAGAGACCCAGTACTTC. The chain employs TRBV3-1 (or the pseudogene TRBV3-2) and TRBJ2-5; D not resolved. Germline values: CDR1 LGHDT, CDR2 YNNKEL (reference sequence). The CDR3 has 14 residues. V lost 0 bases, J lost 1 base, and 6 bases lay in between.

V usage is TRBV28 and J usage is TRBJ1-5; 7 positions match TRBD1. The length of the CDR3 is 16 residues. The trim removed 2 bases at V and 5 bases at J, leaving 9 bases unmatched. CDR1 is MDHEN and CDR2 is SYDVKM in the germline V gene. The CDR3 DNA reads as TGTGCCAGCAGTTTAGAGGGACAGAGATTTTATCAGCCCCAGCATTTT. This gives the protein CASSLEGQRFYQPQHF.

The chain links TRBV2 to TRBJ2-7; no firm D call. The germline gives CDR1 SNHLY, CDR2 FYNNEI. This CDR3 comprises 11 residues. V lost 7 bases and J 4 bases, leaving 8 bases between the germline ends. In nucleotides, the CDR3 is TGTGCCAGCACTAAAGAGTACGAGCAGTACTTC. This encodes CASTKEYEQYF.